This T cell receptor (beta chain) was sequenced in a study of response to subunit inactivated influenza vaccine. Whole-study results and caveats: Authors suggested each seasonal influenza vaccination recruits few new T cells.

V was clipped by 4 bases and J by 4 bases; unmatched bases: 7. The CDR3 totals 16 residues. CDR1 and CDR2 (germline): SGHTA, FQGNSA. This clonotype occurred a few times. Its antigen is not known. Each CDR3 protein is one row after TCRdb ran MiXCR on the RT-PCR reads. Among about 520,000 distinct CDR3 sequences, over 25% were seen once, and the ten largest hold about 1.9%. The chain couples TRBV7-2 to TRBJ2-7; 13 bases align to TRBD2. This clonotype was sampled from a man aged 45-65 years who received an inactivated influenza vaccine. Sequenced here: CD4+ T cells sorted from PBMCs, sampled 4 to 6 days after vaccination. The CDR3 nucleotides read TGTGCCAGCAGCTACCCCGGACTAGCGGGAGCATACGAGCAGTACTTC. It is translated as CASSYPGLAGAYEQYF.